The next 32 T cell receptor beta chains were all read from a single sample in a study of response to subunit inactivated influenza vaccine. TCRdb re-derived calls from the RT-PCR reads in MiXCR, one entry per CDR3 protein. The top ten hold 9% to 12% of the sample, which has approximately 290,000 distinct CDR3 sequences, about 20% seen once. The source was PBMCs from blood, collected 21 months after vaccination. All receptors derive from a man between 50 and 75 years old who received an inactivated influenza vaccine.

The V and J genes are TRBV25-1 and TRBJ1-2; 9 bases line up with TRBD1. V dropped 3 bases and J dropped 1; count of bases not matched to a gene: 3. There are 15 residues in the CDR3. Germline V gene lookup returns CDR1 MGHDK and CDR2 SYGVNS. The CDR3 region has the DNA TGTGCCAGCAGTGAGGACAGGGGCGGTAACTATGGCTACACCTTC. This sequence encodes CASSEDRGGNYGYTF.

This clonotype was counted once. The V gene is TRBV11-3, the J gene TRBJ2-1, with 8 nucleotides matching TRBD2. The CDR3 is made up of 16 amino acids. The trim removed 5 bases at V and 7 bases at J, leaving 13 bases unmatched. Germline V lookup: CDR1 SGHNT, CDR2 YENEEA. The DNA for the CDR3 is TGTGCCAGCAGCCCCCTGGAAGCGGGAGAGAGAAATGAGCAGTTCTTC. Its translation is CASSPLEAGERNEQFF.

The CDR3 here is CASSLVETFANTGELFF. The DNA of the CDR3 is TGTGCCAGCAGCTTAGTAGAGACCTTCGCGAACACCGGGGAGCTGTTTTTT. The rearrangement joins TRBV7-9 to TRBJ2-2; D not certain. The CDR3 is 17 residues long. Germline V gives CDR1 SEHNR, CDR2 FQNEAQ (reference sequence). V lost 1 base to trimming and J lost 0 bases, with 12 bases between them.

This clonotype occurred many times. The chain uses TRBV6-5 and TRBJ1-1; possible D gene TRBD1, 6 bases. The CDR3 contains 15 residues. Trimming removed 4 bases from V and 5 bases from J, with 17 bases in between. CDR1 and CDR2 from the germline V gene are MNHEY and SVGAGI. CDR3 sequence (DNA): TGTGCCAGCAGTTCCCAGGGGACCCGGGGTACTGAAGCTTTCTTT. Translated, it gives CASSSQGTRGTEAFF.

The chain combines TRBV7-6 with TRBJ1-1; D might be TRBD1 (6 bases). Trimming shortened V by 1 base and J by 3 bases, and 12 bases separated the two germline ends. This CDR3 is 15 amino acids long. The germline V gene has CDR1 SGHVS and CDR2 FNYEAQ. CDR3 nucleotides: TGTGCCAGCAGCTTAGAAAACAGGGAGTACACTGAAGCTTTCTTT. As protein: CASSLENREYTEAFF. Full variable domain (rest looked up from reference TRBV7-6 and TRBJ1-1): GAGVSQSPRYKVTKRGQDVALRCDPISGHVSLYWYRQALGQGPEFLTYFNYEAQQDKSGLPNDRFSAERPEGSISTLTIQRTEQRDSAMYRCASSLENREYTEAFFGQGTRLTVV.

The J gene is TRBJ2-2, the V gene TRBV12-3 or TRBV12-4, with D tentatively TRBD2 (5 bases). Trimming removed 1 base at V and 4 bases at J, with 10 bases between. The CDR3 runs to 15 residues. The CDR3 here is CASSLGLEGTGELFF. CDR3 coding DNA: TGTGCCAGCAGTTTAGGGCTAGAGGGCACCGGGGAGCTGTTTTTT.

This clonotype was detected ten times or more. This chain uses TRBV7-9 with TRBJ2-2; unclear D gene. Trimming took off 2 bases at V and 5 bases at J, with 18 bases between the two ends. The CDR3 consists of 17 residues. The germline CDR1 and CDR2 sequences are SEHNR and FQNEAQ (reference sequence). The CDR3 DNA follows: TGTGCCAGCAGCTTAATTGGAATCTTAACTACAACCGGGGAGCTGTTTTTT. It encodes CASSLIGILTTTGELFF.

This clonotype was seen more than once but under ten times. This chain uses TRBV29-1 with TRBJ2-1; 9 nucleotides match TRBD1. The CDR3 totals 12 residues. Germline loops: CDR1 SQVTM, CDR2 ANQGSEA. After removal of 7 bases from V and 6 bases from J, the junction contained 4 bases not matched to a gene. The CDR3 region is CSAGQGGNEQFF. CDR3 nucleotide sequence: TGCAGCGCGGGACAGGGTGGCAATGAGCAGTTCTTC.

This chain uses TRBV7-6 with TRBJ2-3, with D perhaps matching TRBD2 (5 bases). CDR1 is SGHVS, CDR2 FNYEAQ, per germline. The CDR3 runs to 12 residues. V was trimmed by 5 bases and J by 10 bases, leaving 13 bases between them. DNA of the CDR3: TGTGCCAGCAGCCTCATAGCGCAGCCGCAGTATTTT. Protein sequence: CASSLIAQPQYF.

This clonotype has a handful of counts. The chain combines TRBV20-1 with TRBJ2-1; TRBD2 matches 7 bases. V lost 6 bases and J lost 1; bases outside the gene matches: 9. CDR3 length: 15 amino acids. Germline loops: CDR1 DFQATT, CDR2 SNEGSKA (reference sequence). In DNA form, the CDR3 reads TGCAGTGCCCGGTTTGCCGGGGGGTCCTACAATGAGCAGTTCTTC. Its protein product is CSARFAGGSYNEQFF.

This clonotype was seen just once. The rearrangement links TRBV12-3 or TRBV12-4 to TRBJ2-3; possibly TRBD2 for D (5 bases). The CDR3 consists of 13 residues. Deletions cut 4 bases from V and 5 bases from J, with 10 bases between. CDR3 sequence: CASSWGVKDTQYF. CDR3 DNA sequence: TGTGCCAGCAGTTGGGGAGTAAAAGATACGCAGTATTTT.

The J gene is TRBJ1-5, the V gene TRBV6-2 or TRBV6-3; D ambiguous. From germline, CDR1 is MNHEY and CDR2 SVGEGT. The CDR3 runs 14 residues. V dropped 2 bases and J dropped 6 bases, with 11 bases sitting between them. CDR3 in amino acids: CASSYPGRTQPQHF. CDR3 nucleotide sequence: TGTGCCAGCAGTTACCCCGGGAGGACTCAGCCCCAGCATTTT.

This chain uses TRBV24-1 with TRBJ2-5; the D gene is possibly TRBD2 (5 bases). The V and J ends lost 5 bases and 9 bases respectively, with 12 bases between them. The CDR3 loop spans 12 amino acids. CDR1 is KGHDR, CDR2 SFDVKD, per germline. The CDR3 DNA reads TGTGCCACCAGTGGGCCGAGGGATGCCCAGTACTTC. Translated: CATSGPRDAQYF.

Only a few counts were recorded for this clonotype. The V and J genes are TRBV5-1 and TRBJ2-2; TRBD1 might be the D (6 bases). The CDR3 contains 16 residues. Deletions cut 1 base from V and 1 base from J, with 11 bases between. Germline V gene data show CDR1 as SGHRS and CDR2 as YFSETQ. CDR3 amino acids: CASSLLLQGNTGELFF. In DNA form, the CDR3 reads TGCGCCAGCAGCTTGTTATTACAGGGGAACACCGGGGAGCTGTTTTTT. Variable domain in full (rest from reference TRBV5-1 and TRBJ2-2): KAGVTQTPRYLIKTRGQQVTLSCSPISGHRSVSWYQQTPGQGLQFLFEYFSETQRNKGNFPGRFSGRQFSNSRSEMNVSTLELGDSALYLCASSLLLQGNTGELFFGEGSRLTVL.

The J gene is TRBJ1-5, the V gene TRBV19, with D unresolved. The CDR3 consists of 13 residues. V was shortened by 1 base and J by 2 bases, with 3 bases between the two germline ends. Germline CDR1 and CDR2: LNHDA and SQIVND (reference sequence). The DNA for the CDR3 is TGTGCCAGTAGTATAGTAGGCAATCAGCCCCAGCATTTT. Protein: CASSIVGNQPQHF.

Only a few counts were recorded for this clonotype. The chain joins TRBV6-5 to TRBJ1-2; the D is unclear. Trimming took 2 bases from V and 5 from J, leaving 9 bases between them. Looked up from germline, CDR1 is MNHEY and CDR2 is SVGAGI. The CDR3 loop spans 13 amino acids. The CDR3: CASSYESGYGYTF. The DNA of the CDR3 is TGTGCCAGCAGTTACGAGTCAGGTTATGGCTACACCTTC.

This clonotype was seen at least ten times. The chain employs TRBV7-8 and TRBJ1-1; TRBD1 might be the D (6 bases). Trimming pared 2 bases from V and 0 bases from J, leaving 16 bases between. CDR1 SGHVS and CDR2 FQNEAQ come from the germline V gene. The CDR3 contains 17 residues. CDR3 in DNA: TGTGCCAGCAGCTTATCAGGGCGGACAGCTATGAACACTGAAGCTTTCTTT. Its protein is CASSLSGRTAMNTEAFF.

This chain uses TRBV20-1 with TRBJ1-3; D is uncertain. V shed 2 bases and J shed 7 bases, with 12 bases lying between them. The CDR3 contains 13 residues. From germline, CDR1 is DFQATT and CDR2 SNEGSKA (reference sequence). CDR3 in DNA: TGCAGTGCTAGACTCGCAGGCCCGAACACCATATATTTT. This codes for CSARLAGPNTIYF.

This chain joins TRBV19 and TRBJ1-5; 8 bases match TRBD1. Germline V gene lookup returns CDR1 LNHDA and CDR2 SQIVND (reference sequence). The CDR3 covers 15 residues. The V gene end was trimmed by 3 bases and the J gene end by 7 bases; junction bases not matched to a gene: 8. The CDR3 is CASSIMGRQGQPQHF. DNA of the CDR3: TGTGCCAGTAGTATTATGGGGAGACAGGGGCAGCCCCAGCATTTT.

This clonotype was recorded a few times. The V and J genes are TRBV7-2 and TRBJ1-1, with D possibly matching TRBD1 (5 bases). The V end lost 2 bases, the J end lost 1 base, and 11 bases lay between the germline ends. Germline V lookup: CDR1 SGHTA, CDR2 FQGNSA. The CDR3 extends over 15 amino acids. The CDR3: CASSLISGPNTEAFF. CDR3 nucleotides: TGTGCCAGCAGCTTAATCTCGGGACCGAACACTGAAGCTTTCTTT.

This clonotype was seen at least ten times. V and J are TRBV7-2 and TRBJ1-2, with D possibly TRBD1 on 6 matching bases. Trimming removed 4 bases at V and 8 bases at J, with 17 bases between. This CDR3 contains 14 residues. Germline V gene sequence: CDR1 SGHTA, CDR2 FQGNSA. CDR3 DNA: TGTGCCAGCAGCTCCAATAGTGGGGGCTCCGGCTACACCTTC. Amino acids: CASSSNSGGSGYTF.

This clonotype was seen at least ten times. V and J are TRBV3-1 and TRBJ1-1; D is uncertain. This CDR3 comprises 12 residues. The germline gives CDR1 LGHDT, CDR2 YNNKEL (reference sequence). The V end was cut by 3 bases, the J end by 5 bases, with 7 bases between. CDR3 amino acids: CASSHPQTEAFF. The CDR3 DNA is TGTGCCAGCAGCCACCCTCAGACTGAAGCTTTCTTT.

The chain recombines TRBV12-3 or TRBV12-4 with TRBJ1-4, with 8 bases lining up with TRBD1. This CDR3 spans 13 amino acids. V dropped 7 bases and J dropped 7; count of bases not matched to a gene: 5. CDR3 DNA: TGTGCCAGCAACCGGCAGGGGGCTGAAAAACTGTTTTTT. It codes for CASNRQGAEKLFF.

The gene calls are TRBV4-1 and TRBJ2-6; D might be TRBD1 (5 bases). The CDR3 loop spans 19 amino acids. Trimming stripped 3 bases from V and 4 bases from J, with 22 bases between. From germline, CDR1 is MGHRA and CDR2 YSYEKL. The CDR3 spells CASSHRAWQGIFGANVLTF. Written as DNA, the CDR3 is TGCGCCAGCAGCCACAGGGCGTGGCAGGGAATCTTCGGGGCCAACGTCCTGACTTTC.

The chain links TRBV6-5 to TRBJ1-2; no firm D call. The CDR3 has 12 residues. Trimming left V 7 bases short and J 4 bases short, with 10 bases between. The germline CDR1 and CDR2 sequences are MNHEY and SVGAGI. The CDR3 sequence: CASKGYAYGYTF. The CDR3 DNA reads as TGTGCCAGCAAGGGTTACGCCTATGGCTACACCTTC.

This clonotype came up once. This chain connects TRBV7-2 to TRBJ2-1; 10 nucleotides align to TRBD1. This CDR3 has 16 amino acids. CDR1 is SGHTA, CDR2 FQGNSA, per germline. V dropped 4 bases and J dropped 3; count of bases not matched to a gene: 6. The CDR3 DNA sequence: TGTGCCAGCAGCTCCTTGGGACAGGGGCTCTACAATGAGCAGTTCTTC. It encodes CASSSLGQGLYNEQFF.

This clonotype was detected ten times or more. The V call is TRBV27, the J call TRBJ2-2, with 10 positions matching TRBD1. J was trimmed by 2 bases and V by 5 bases; bases with no gene match: 8. CDR3 size: 17 residues. The germline V gene has CDR1 MNHEY and CDR2 SMNVEV (reference sequence). CDR3 sequence reads: CASSMHRDRGNTGELFF. The CDR3 nucleotides read TGTGCCAGCAGTATGCACCGGGACAGGGGAAACACCGGGGAGCTGTTTTTT.

The sample holds a few counts of this clonotype. The rearrangement joins TRBV7-2 to TRBJ1-3; no reliable D call. The CDR3 totals 15 residues. Germline V gene data show CDR1 as SGHTA and CDR2 as FQGNSA. The germline V and J ends were trimmed by 4 bases and 4 bases, with 14 bases remaining between them. CDR3 region: CASSSFGVSGNTIYF. The CDR3 bases are TGTGCCAGCAGCTCATTTGGGGTCTCGGGAAACACCATATATTTT.

This clonotype has only a few counts. This chain links TRBV6-5 with TRBJ1-1; 10 bases are shared with TRBD1. J gave up 2 bases and V 0 bases, and 6 bases lay outside the gene matches. Germline assignment: CDR1 MNHEY and CDR2 SVGAGI. The CDR3 is 17 amino acids. The CDR3 sequence is CASSYSPGQGRNTEAFF. For the CDR3, the DNA is TGTGCCAGCAGTTACTCTCCGGGACAGGGGCGAAACACTGAAGCTTTCTTT.

The chain combines TRBV11-1 with TRBJ2-3; 8 bases fit TRBD2. After removal of 6 bases from V and 3 bases from J, the junction contained 5 bases not matched to a gene. CDR1 is SGHAT, CDR2 FQDESV, per germline (reference sequence). The CDR3 contains 14 residues. The CDR3: CASRREAMTDTQYF. The CDR3 DNA reads TGTGCCAGCAGGCGGGAGGCCATGACAGATACGCAGTATTTT.

The rearrangement links TRBV15 to TRBJ1-5; 9 positions match TRBD1. The CDR3 consists of 15 residues. The J segment lost 5 bases and the V segment lost 2 bases, leaving 4 bases of the junction unmatched. From germline, CDR1 is LNHNV and CDR2 YYDKDF (reference sequence). Here the CDR3 reads CATSRRGQGYQPQHF. The CDR3 DNA reads as TGTGCCACCAGCAGACGGGGACAGGGCTATCAGCCCCAGCATTTT.

V and J are TRBV14 and TRBJ1-1; no firm D call. V was cut by 1 base and J by 5 bases, with 11 bases left in between. The CDR3 runs to 14 residues. Looked up from germline, CDR1 is SGHDN and CDR2 is FVKESK. The CDR3: CASSQGSRGTEAFF. The CDR3 nucleotides are TGTGCCAGCAGCCAAGGGTCGAGAGGAACTGAAGCTTTCTTT. Supplemented by reference TRBV14 and TRBJ1-1, the full variable domain reads EAGVTQFPSHSVIEKGQTVTLRCDPISGHDNLYWYRRVMGKEIKFLLHFVKESKQDESGMPNNRFLAERTGGTYSTLKVQPAELEDSGVYFCASSQGSRGTEAFFGQGTRLTVV.